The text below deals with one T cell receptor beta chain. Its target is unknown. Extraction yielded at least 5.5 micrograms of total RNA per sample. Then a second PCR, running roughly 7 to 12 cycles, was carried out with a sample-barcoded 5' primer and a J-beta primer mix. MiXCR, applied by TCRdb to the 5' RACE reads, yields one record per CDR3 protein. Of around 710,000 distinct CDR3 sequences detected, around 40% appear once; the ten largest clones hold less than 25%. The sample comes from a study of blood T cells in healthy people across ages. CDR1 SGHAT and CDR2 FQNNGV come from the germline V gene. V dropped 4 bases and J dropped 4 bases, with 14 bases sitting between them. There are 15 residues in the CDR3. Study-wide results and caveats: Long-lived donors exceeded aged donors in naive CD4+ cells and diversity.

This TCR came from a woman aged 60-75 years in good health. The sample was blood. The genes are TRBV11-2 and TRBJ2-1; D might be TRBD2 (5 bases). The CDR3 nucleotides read TGTGCCAGCAGCTCCCTAGACGGGAAATACAATGAGCAGTTCTTC. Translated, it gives CASSSLDGKYNEQFF.